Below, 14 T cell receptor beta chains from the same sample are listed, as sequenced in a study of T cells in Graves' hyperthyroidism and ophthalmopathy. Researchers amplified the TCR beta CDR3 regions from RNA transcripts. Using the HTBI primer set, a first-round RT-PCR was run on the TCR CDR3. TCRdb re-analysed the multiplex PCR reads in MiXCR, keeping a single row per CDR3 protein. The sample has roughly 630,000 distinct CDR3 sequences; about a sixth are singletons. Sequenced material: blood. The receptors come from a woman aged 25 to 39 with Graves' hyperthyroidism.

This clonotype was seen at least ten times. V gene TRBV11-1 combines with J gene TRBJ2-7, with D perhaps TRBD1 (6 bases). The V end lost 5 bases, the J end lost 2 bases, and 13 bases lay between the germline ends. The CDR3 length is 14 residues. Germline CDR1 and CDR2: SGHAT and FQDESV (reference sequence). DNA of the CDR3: TGTGCCAGCAGCCCCCGGGCAGGGGCCTACGAGCAGTACTTC. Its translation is CASSPRAGAYEQYF. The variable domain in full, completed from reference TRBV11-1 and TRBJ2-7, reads EAEVAQSPRYKITEKSQAVAFWCDPISGHATLYWYRQILGQGPELLVQFQDESVVDDSQLPKDRFSAERLKGVDSTLKIQPAELGDSAMYLCASSPRAGAYEQYFGPGTRLTVT.

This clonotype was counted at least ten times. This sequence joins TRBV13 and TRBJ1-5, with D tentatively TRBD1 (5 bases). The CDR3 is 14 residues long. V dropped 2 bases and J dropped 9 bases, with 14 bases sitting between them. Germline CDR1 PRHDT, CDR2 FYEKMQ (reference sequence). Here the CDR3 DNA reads TGTGCCAGCAGCTTAAGCTGGGAGGGACGGCCCCAGCATTTT. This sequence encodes CASSLSWEGRPQHF.

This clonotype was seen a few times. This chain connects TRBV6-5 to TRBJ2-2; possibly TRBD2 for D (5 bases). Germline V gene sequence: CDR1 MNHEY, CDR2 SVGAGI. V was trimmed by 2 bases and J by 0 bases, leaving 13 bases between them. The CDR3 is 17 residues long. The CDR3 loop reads CASSYPGSTTNTGELFF. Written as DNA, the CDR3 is TGTGCCAGCAGTTACCCTGGGAGCACAACGAACACCGGGGAGCTGTTTTTT.

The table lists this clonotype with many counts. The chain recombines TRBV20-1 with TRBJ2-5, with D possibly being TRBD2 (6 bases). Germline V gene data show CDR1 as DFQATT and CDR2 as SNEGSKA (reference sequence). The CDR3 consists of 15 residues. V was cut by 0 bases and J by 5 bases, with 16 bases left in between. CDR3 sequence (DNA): TGCAGTGCTAGAGATGGGTTCGCGGGGCGGGAGACCCAGTACTTC. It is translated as CSARDGFAGRETQYF.

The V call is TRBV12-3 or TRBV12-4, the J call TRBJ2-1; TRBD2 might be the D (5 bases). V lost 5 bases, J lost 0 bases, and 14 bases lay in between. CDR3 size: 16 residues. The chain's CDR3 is CASSRPLGSSYNEQFF. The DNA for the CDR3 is TGTGCCAGCAGTCGGCCACTAGGGTCCTCCTACAATGAGCAGTTCTTC.

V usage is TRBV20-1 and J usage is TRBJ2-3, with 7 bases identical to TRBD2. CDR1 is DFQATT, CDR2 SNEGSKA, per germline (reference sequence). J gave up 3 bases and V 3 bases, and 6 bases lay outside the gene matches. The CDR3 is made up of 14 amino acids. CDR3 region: CSARGGDSTDTQYF. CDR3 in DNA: TGCAGTGCTAGGGGGGGGGATTCGACAGATACGCAGTATTTT.

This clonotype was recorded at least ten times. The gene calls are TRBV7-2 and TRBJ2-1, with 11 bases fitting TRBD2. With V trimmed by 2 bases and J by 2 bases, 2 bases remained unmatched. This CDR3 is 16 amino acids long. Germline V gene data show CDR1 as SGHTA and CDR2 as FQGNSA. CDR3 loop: CASSLTSGGPYNEQFF. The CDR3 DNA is TGTGCCAGCAGCTTAACTAGCGGGGGACCCTACAATGAGCAGTTCTTC.

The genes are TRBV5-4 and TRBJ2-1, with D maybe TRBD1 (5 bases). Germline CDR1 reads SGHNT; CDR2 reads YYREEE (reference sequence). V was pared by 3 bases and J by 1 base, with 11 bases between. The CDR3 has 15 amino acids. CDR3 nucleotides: TGTGCCAGCAGCTGGCAGGGCAATTCCTACAATGAGCAGTTCTTC. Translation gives CASSWQGNSYNEQFF. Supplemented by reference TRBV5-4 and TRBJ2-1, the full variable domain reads ETGVTQSPTHLIKTRGQQVTLRCSSQSGHNTVSWYQQALGQGPQFIFQYYREEENGRGNFPPRFSGLQFPNYSSELNVNALELDDSALYLCASSWQGNSYNEQFFGPGTRLTVL.

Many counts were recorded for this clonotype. CDR3 loop: CSARAGQGARNEQFF. DNA of the CDR3: TGCAGTGCTAGAGCAGGACAGGGGGCCCGCAATGAGCAGTTCTTC. V gene TRBV20-1 combines with J gene TRBJ2-1, with TRBD1 identical over 11 bases. Germline trimming cut 1 base from V and 6 bases from J; bases unmatched to any gene: 5. Germline lookup yields CDR1 DFQATT and CDR2 SNEGSKA (reference sequence). This CDR3 contains 15 residues.

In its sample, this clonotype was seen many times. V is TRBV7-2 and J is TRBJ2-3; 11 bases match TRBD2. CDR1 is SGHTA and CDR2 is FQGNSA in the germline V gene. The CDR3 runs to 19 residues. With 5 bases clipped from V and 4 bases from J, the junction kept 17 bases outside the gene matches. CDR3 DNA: TGTGCCAGCAGCCGAAGAGGACTAGCGGGCCGCGATTTAGCAGATACGCAGTATTTT. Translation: CASSRRGLAGRDLADTQYF.

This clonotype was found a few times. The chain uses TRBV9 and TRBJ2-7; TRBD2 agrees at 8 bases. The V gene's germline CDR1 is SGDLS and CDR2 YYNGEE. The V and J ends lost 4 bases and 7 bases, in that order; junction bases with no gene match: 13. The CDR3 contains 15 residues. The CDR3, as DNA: TGTGCCAGCAGCTCCGGGACCGGGACGGGGGGGGAGCAGTACTTC. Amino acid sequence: CASSSGTGTGGEQYF.

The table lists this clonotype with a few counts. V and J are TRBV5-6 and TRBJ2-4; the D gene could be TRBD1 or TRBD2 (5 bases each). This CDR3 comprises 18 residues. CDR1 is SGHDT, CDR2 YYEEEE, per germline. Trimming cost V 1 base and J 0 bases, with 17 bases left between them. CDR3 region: CASSLPGRGTLAKNIQYF. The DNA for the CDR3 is TGTGCCAGCAGCTTGCCGGGACGAGGAACCTTAGCCAAAAACATTCAGTACTTC.

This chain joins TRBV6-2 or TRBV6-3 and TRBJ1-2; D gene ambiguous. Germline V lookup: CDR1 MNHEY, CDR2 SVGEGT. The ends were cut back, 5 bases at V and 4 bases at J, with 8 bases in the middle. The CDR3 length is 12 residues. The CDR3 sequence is CASSQVSYGYTF. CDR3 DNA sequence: TGTGCCAGCAGTCAGGTTTCCTATGGCTACACCTTC.

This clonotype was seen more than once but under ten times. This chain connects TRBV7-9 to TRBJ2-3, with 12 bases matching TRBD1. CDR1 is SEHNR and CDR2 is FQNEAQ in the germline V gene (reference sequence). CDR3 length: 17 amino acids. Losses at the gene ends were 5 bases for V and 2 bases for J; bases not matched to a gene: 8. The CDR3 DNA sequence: TGTGCCAGCAGCGGCGCCGGGACAGGGGGCCACACAGATACGCAGTATTTT. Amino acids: CASSGAGTGGHTDTQYF.